This T cell receptor (beta chain) comes out of a study of blood T cell repertoires in COVID-19. In the study overall: The study drew acute and convalescent COVID-19 samples from the United States, Italy and Spain. PBMCs, B-cell-depleted T cells, or T cells were the source of the cDNA or gDNA that made up the material.

Method: immunoSEQ multiplex PCR; TCRdb's copy keeps in-frame clones and lacks some. Among about 140,000 clones, roughly 80% were seen once, and the ten largest hold around 6.2%. The ends were cut back, 4 bases at V and 2 bases at J, with 15 bases in the middle. The CDR3 runs 15 residues. CDR1 and CDR2 from the germline V gene are SGHKS and YYEKEE (reference sequence). Individuals aged about 18 to 100 years were recruited from about two dozen US areas. Participants reported their clinical history, and cohort assignment relied on those reports. This clone is a singleton in its sample. This TCR came from a woman between 40 and 50 years old who had recovered from COVID-19. This chain links TRBV5-5 with TRBJ1-2; D is unresolved. The sequencing sample was made of PBMCs or T cells enriched from blood (not recorded which). The DNA of the CDR3 is TGTGCCAGCAGCGTGGAGTATGGGCAGAACTATGGCTACACCTTC. Translation: CASSVEYGQNYGYTF.